This TCR beta chain was observed in a study of T cell responses to AZD1222 COVID-19 vaccine. Study-wide points: Sampling that yielded the repertoires occurred only after the peak T cell response. Spike-specific TCR breadth and depth rose after two AZD1222 doses. The donor group comprised mostly white British people and more females; the analysis possibly underestimated clonal diversity.

V was cut by 8 bases and J by 9 bases, with 14 bases left in between. Germline assignment: CDR1 SGHVS and CDR2 FQNEAQ. The CDR3 spans 13 residues. Of note for this clone: Its antigen is currently unknown.

Sequenced by immunoSEQ multiplex PCR; TCRdb stores in-frame clones only, minus some. Among around 110,000 clones listed, 80% to 90% were seen once. The source of this sequence is an adult in good health. The sequenced sample was peripheral blood, obtained on day 0 of MenACWY control vaccination. The chain has TRBV7-8 and TRBJ1-6; D not certain. The CDR3 DNA follows: TGTGCCAGCCTTGAGCTTACCGGTTCACCCCTCCACTTT. Its translation: CASLELTGSPLHF.